The clone carrying this T cell receptor beta chain has only a few counts. The antigen is not known. TCRdb re-called the RACE reads with MiXCR, one entry per CDR3 protein. The data contain around 150,000 distinct CDR3 sequences, approximately 30% of them singletons. CDR3 size: 11 residues. Between the trimmed V and J ends, which lost 0 bases and 7 bases, there was a span of 2 bases. Germline-derived CDR1 and CDR2 are MNHNY and SVGAGI (reference sequence). The sample is drawn from a study of human T cells and chemical hapten exposure. Study findings and constraints: Donor immune responses may differ from healthy people's, since all donors had alopecia. Clustering by CDR3 similarity yielded significantly more large clusters from expanded TCRs than controls.

Time point defined: patch test 3, about 24 weeks after DPC sensitization. Specified treatment: therapeutic diphenylcyclopropenone sensitization with weekly scalp DPC. The gene calls are TRBV6-6 and TRBJ2-3; D unclear. The TCR comes from a woman aged 18-29 years with alopecia areata. Some clones in this sample may be carry-over from other donors' samples. The starting material was whole blood, obtained in connection with sensitization to the hapten diphenylcyclopropenone (DPC). The CDR3 nucleotides are TGTGCCAGCAGTTACTCCCATACGCAGTATTTT. This codes for CASSYSHTQYF.